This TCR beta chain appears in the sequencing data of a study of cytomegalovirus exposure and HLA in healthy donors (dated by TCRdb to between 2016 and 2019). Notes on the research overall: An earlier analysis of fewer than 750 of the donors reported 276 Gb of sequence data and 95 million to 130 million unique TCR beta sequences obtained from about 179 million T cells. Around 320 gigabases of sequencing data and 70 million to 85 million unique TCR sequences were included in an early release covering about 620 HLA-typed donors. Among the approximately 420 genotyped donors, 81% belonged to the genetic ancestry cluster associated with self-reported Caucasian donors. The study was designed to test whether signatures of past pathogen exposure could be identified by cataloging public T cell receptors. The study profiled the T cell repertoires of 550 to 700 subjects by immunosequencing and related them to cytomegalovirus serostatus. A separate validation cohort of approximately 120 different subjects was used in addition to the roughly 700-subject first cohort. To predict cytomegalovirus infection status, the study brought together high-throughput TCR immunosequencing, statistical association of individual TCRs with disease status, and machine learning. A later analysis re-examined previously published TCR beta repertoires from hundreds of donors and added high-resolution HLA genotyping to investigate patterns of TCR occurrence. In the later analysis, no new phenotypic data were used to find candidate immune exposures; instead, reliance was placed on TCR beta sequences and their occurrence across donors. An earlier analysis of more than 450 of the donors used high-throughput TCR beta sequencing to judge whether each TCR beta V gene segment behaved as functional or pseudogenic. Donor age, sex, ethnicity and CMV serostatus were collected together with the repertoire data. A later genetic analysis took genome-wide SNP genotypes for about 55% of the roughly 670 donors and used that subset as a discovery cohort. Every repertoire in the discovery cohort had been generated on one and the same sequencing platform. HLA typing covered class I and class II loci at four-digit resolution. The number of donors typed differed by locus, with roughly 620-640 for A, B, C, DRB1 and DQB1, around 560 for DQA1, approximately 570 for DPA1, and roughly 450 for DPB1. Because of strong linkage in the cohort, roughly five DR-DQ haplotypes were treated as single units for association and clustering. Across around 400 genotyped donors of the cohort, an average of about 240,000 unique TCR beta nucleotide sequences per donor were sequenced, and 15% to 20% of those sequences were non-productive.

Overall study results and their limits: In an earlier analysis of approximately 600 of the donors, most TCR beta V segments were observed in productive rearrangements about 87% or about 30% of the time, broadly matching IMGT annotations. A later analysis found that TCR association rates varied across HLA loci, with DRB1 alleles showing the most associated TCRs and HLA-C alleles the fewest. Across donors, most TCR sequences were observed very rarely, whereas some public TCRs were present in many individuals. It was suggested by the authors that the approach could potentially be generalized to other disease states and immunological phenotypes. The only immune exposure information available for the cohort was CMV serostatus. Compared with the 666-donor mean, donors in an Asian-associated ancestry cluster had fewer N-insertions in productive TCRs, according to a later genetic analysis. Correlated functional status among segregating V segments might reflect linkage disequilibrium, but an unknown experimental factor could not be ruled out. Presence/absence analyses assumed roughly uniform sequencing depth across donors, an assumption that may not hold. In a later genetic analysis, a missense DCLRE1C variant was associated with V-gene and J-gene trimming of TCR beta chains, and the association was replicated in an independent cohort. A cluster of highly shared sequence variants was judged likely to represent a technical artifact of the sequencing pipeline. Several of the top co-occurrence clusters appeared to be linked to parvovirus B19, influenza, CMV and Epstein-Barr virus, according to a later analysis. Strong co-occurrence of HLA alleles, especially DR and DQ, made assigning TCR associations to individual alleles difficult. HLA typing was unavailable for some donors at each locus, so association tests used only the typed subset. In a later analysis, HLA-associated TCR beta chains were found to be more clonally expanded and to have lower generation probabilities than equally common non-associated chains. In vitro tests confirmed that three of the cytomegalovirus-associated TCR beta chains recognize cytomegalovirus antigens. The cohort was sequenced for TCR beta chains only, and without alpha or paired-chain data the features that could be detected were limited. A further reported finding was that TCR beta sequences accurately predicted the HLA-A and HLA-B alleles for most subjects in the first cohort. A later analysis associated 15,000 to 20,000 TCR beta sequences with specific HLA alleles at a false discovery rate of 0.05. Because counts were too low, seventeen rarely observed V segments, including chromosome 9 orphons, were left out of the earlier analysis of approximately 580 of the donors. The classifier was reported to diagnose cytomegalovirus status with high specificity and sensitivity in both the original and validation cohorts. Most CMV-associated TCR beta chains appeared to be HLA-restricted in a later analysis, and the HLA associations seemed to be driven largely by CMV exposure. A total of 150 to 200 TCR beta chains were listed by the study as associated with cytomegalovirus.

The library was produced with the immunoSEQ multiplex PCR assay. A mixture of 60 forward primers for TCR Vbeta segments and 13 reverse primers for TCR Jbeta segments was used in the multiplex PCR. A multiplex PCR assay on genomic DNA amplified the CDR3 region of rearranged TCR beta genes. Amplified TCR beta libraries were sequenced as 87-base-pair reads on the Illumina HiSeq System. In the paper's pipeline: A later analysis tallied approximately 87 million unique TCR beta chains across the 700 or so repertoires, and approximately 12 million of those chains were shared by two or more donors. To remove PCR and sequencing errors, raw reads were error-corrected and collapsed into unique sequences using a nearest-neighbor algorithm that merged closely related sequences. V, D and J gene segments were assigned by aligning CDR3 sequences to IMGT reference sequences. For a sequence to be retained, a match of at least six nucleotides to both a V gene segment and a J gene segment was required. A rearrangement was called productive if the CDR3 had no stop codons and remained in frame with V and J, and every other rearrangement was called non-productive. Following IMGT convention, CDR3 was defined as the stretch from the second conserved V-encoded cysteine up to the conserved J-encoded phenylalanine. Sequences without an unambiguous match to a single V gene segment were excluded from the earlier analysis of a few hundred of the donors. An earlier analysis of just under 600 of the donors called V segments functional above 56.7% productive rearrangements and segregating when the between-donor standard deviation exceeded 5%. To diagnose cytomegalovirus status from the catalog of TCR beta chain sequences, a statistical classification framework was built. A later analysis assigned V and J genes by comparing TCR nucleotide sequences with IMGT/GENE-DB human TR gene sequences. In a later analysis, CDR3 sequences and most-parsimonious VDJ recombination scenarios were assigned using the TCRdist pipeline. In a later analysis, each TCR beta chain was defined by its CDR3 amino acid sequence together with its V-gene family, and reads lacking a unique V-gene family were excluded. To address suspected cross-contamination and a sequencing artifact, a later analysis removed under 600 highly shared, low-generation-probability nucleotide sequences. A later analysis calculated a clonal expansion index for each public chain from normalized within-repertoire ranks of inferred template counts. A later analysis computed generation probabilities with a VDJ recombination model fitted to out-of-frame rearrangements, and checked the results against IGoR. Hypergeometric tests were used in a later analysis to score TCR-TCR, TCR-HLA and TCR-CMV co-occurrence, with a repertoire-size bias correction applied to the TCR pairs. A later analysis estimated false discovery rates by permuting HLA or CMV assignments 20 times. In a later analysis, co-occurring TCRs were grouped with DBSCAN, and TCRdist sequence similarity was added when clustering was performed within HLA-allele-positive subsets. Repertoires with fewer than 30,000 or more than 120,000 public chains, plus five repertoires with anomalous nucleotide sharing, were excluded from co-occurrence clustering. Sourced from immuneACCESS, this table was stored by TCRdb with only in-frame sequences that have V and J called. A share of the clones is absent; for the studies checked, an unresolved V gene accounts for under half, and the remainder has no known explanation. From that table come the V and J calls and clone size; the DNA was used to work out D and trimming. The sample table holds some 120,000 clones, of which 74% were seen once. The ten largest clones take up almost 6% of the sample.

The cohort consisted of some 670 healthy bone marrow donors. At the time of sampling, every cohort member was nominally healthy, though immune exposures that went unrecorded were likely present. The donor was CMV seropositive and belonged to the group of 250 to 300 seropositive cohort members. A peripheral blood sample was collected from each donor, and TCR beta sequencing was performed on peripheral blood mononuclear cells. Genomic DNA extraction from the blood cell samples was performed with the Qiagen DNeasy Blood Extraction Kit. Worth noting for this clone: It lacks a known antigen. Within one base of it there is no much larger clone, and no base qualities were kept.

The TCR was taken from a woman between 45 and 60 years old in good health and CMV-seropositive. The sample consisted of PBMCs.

The CDR3: CASSVGAAGSSYNEQFF. The nucleotide sequence reads as follows: TGTGCCAGCAGCGTAGGGGCAGCGGGGAGTTCCTACAATGAGCAGTTCTTC. In this chain, TRBV9 is recombined with TRBJ2-1; 7 nucleotides in the junction match TRBD2. Trimming accounts for 0 bases at V and 1 base at J, while the number of junction bases matched to no gene is 7. From the germline V gene, CDR1 is SGDLS and CDR2 is YYNGEE. From the cysteine up to the phenylalanine, the CDR3 has a length of 17 residues. The retained sequence is limited to the CDR3, 51 bases, with the frame set at the first base. With the portions outside the CDR3 filled from the reference TRBV9 and TRBJ2-1 genes, the complete variable region becomes DSGVTQTPKHLITATGQRVTLRCSPRSGDLSVYWYQQSLDQGLQFLIQYYNGEERAKGNILERFSAQQFPDLHSELNLSSLELGDSALYFCASSVGAAGSSYNEQFFGPGTRLTVL.